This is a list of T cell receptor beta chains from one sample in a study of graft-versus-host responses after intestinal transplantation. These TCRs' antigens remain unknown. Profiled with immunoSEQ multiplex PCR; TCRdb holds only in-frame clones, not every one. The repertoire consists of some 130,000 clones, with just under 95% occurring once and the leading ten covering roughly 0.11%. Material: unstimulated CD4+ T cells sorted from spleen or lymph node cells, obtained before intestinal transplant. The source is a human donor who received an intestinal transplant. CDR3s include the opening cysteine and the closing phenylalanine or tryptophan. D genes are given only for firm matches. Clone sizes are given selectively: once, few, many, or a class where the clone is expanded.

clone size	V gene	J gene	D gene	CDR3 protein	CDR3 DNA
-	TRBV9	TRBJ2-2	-	CASSPGGGTGELFF	TGTGCCAGCAGTCCAGGAGGGGGCACCGGGGAGCTGTTTTTT
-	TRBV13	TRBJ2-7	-	CASSLGPGSSYEQYF	TGTGCCAGCAGCTTAGGCCCAGGTTCCTCCTACGAGCAGTACTTC
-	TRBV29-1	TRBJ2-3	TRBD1	CSVRTGGTDTQYF	TGCAGCGTACGGACAGGGGGCACAGATACGCAGTATTTT
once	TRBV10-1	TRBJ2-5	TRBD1	CASSAGQGGVQETQYF	TGCGCCAGCAGCGCCGGACAGGGGGGAGTCCAAGAGACCCAGTACTTC
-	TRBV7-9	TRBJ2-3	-	CASRASTDTQYF	TGTGCCAGCAGGGCTAGCACAGATACGCAGTATTTT
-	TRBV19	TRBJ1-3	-	CASSIHSPGQGNTIYF	TGTGCCAGTAGTATACATAGTCCGGGACAAGGAAACACCATATATTTT
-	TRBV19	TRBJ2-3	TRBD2	CATRLAGVSTDTQYF	TGTGCCACCCGACTAGCGGGAGTTAGCACAGATACGCAGTATTTT
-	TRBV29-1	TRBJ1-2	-	CSATGSNYGYTF	TGCAGCGCCACAGGGTCTAACTATGGCTACACCTTC
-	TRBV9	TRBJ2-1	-	CASSGDLSSYNEQFF	TGTGCCAGCAGCGGCGACCTGAGCTCCTACAATGAGCAGTTCTTC
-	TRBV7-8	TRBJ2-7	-	CASSSQAGTEQYF	TGTGCCAGCAGCTCCCAAGCCGGAACCGAGCAGTACTTC
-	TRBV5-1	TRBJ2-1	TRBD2	CASRFGLAANNEQFF	TGCGCCAGCAGATTTGGACTAGCGGCGAACAATGAGCAGTTCTTC
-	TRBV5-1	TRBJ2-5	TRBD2	CASSLSPSGILETQYF	TGCGCCAGCAGCTTATCTCCTAGCGGGATTCTAGAGACCCAGTACTTC
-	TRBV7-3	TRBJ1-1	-	CASSSLTGGATEAFF	TGTGCCAGCAGCTCGCTGACAGGAGGGGCCACTGAAGCTTTCTTT
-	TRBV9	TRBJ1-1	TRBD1	CASSLDRGPTEAFF	TGTGCCAGCAGCCTAGACAGGGGGCCAACTGAAGCTTTCTTT
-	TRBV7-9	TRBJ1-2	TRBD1	CASSLDRAISYTF	TGTGCCAGCAGCCTCGACAGGGCTATAAGCTACACCTTC
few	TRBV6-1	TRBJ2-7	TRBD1	CASSEGGTGSKMYF	TGTGCCAGCAGTGAAGGGGGGACAGGGAGCAAGATGTACTTC
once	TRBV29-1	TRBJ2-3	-	CSVEKGSSGGDTQYF	TGCAGCGTTGAAAAAGGTTCTTCCGGAGGAGATACGCAGTATTTT
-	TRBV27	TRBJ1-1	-	CASSDSMGAPTNTEAFF	TGTGCCAGCAGCGATTCGATGGGGGCCCCTACGAACACTGAAGCTTTCTTT
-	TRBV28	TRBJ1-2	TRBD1	CASSPQTGISNYGYTF	TGTGCCAGCAGTCCCCAGACAGGGATATCTAACTATGGCTACACCTTC
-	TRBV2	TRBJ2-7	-	CASSLTGYEQYF	TGTGCCAGCAGCCTGACAGGCTACGAGCAGTACTTC
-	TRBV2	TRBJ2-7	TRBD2	CASSRLAGGSSYEQYF	TGTGCCAGCAGCAGACTAGCGGGAGGGAGCTCCTACGAGCAGTACTTC
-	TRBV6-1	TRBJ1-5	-	CASSEFPKGPAPAQPQHF	TGTGCCAGCAGTGAATTCCCTAAGGGACCTGCACCGGCCCAGCCCCAGCATTTT
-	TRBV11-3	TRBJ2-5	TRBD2	CASSWGGSQETQYF	TGTGCCAGCTCATGGGGGGGTTCCCAAGAGACCCAGTACTTC
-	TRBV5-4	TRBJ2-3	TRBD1	CASSSGVTGGGTDTQYF	TGTGCCAGCAGCTCAGGGGTGACAGGGGGAGGGACAGATACGCAGTATTTT
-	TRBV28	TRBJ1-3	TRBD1	CASSFDRGGNTIYF	TGTGCCAGCAGTTTCGACAGGGGAGGAAACACCATATATTTT
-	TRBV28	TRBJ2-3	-	CASSLGGRSTDTQYF	TGTGCCAGCAGCCTAGGGGGGAGGAGCACAGATACGCAGTATTTT
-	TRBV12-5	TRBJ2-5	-	CASGLSRGPQTQYF	TGTGCTAGTGGTTTGAGCAGAGGACCCCAGACCCAGTACTTC
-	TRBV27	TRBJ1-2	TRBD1	CASSLETGSSYTF	TGTGCCAGCAGTTTAGAGACAGGGTCTAGCTACACCTTC
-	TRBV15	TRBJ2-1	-	CATSMPTRYNEQFF	TGTGCCACCAGCATGCCGACTCGGTACAATGAGCAGTTCTTC
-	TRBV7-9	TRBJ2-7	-	CASSLNTAKHEQYF	TGTGCCAGCAGCTTAAACACCGCGAAGCACGAGCAGTACTTC
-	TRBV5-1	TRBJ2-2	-	CASSRTSGGELFF	TGCGCCAGCAGCCGAACTAGTGGCGGGGAGCTGTTTTTT
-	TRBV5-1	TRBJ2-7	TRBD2	CASSLGAGAYEQYF	TGCGCCAGCAGCTTGGGGGCGGGAGCCTACGAGCAGTACTTC
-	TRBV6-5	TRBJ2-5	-	CASSSRETQYF	TGTGCCAGCAGTTCCCGGGAGACCCAGTACTTC
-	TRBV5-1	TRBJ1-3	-	CASSPEQTGSGNTIYF	TGCGCCAGCAGCCCAGAACAGACAGGATCTGGAAACACCATATATTTT
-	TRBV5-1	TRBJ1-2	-	CASSDPMGRPYGYTF	TGCGCCAGCTCTGACCCAATGGGCAGGCCCTATGGCTACACCTTC
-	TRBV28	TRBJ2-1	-	CASSSRVGLIF	TGTGCCAGCAGTTCCCGGGTGGGCCTGATCTTC
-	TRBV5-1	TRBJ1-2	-	CASSFEQGYGYTF	TGCGCCAGCAGCTTTGAACAGGGCTATGGCTACACCTTC
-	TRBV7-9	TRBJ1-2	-	CASSSRGIDYGYTF	TGTGCCAGCAGCTCAAGGGGAATAGACTATGGCTACACCTTC
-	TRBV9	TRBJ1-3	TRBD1	CASRGGPGNTIYF	TGTGCCAGCAGAGGGGGCCCTGGAAACACCATATATTTT
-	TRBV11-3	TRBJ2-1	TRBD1	CASSLGQGTNEQFF	TGTGCCAGCAGCTTAGGACAGGGGACCAATGAGCAGTTCTTC
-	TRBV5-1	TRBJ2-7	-	CASSIDSYEQYF	TGCGCCAGCAGCATCGACAGTTACGAGCAGTACTTC